Included here is one T cell receptor beta chain sequence, with context. What it binds is unknown. This sample was included in a study of PD-1 blockade in classical Hodgkin lymphoma. Study-wide background: Patients were given intravenous nivolumab, 3 mg/kg, every 2 weeks.

The CDR3 is 17 amino acids. V was shortened by 1 base and J by 0 bases, with 13 bases between the two germline ends. Germline V lookup: CDR1 MNHNS, CDR2 SASEGT. Every patient relapsed after autologous stem cell transplantation, and brentuximab vedotin exposure varied. Thawed PBMCs were the source of CD8+ T cells, obtained through magnetic negative selection. Only in-frame clones appear in the TCRdb table, and some are missing; sequencing was by immunoSEQ multiplex PCR. This sample has around 6,000 clones; around 57% occur once, and the top ten carry about 16%. Overall study results and limits: Reported findings placed baseline TCR diversity lower in newly diagnosed patients (compared with healthy donors). Baseline diversity was lower in partial responders and progressors than complete responders. Later analyses included only patients treated at least 1 year post-ASCT.

The receptor was isolated from a human donor with classical Hodgkin lymphoma. Specimen: CD8+ T cells from blood, collected at baseline. The V call is TRBV6-1, the J call TRBJ1-5, with D perhaps TRBD1 (5 bases). The CDR3 nucleotides are TGTGCCAGCAGTGAAGTAGGCAGGGTAAATAGCAATCAGCCCCAGCATTTT. It specifies CASSEVGRVNSNQPQHF.